The rows below give T cell receptor beta chains drawn from one sample of a study of blood T cell repertoires in COVID-19. Clones were sequenced by immunoSEQ multiplex PCR, and TCRdb holds only the in-frame ones, with some missing. Of over 150,000 clones detected, 85% to 90% appear once; the ten largest clones hold less than 0.7%. Sequencing input: peripheral blood. These receptors were collected from a man aged 60 to 69 with COVID-19, enrolled during active disease. CDR3s include the opening cysteine and the closing phenylalanine or tryptophan. D genes are given only for firm matches. The listing skips clone size in some rows; elsewhere it reads once, few, many or a size class.

J gene: TRBJ1-1
D gene: NA
V gene: TRBV11-3
clone size: NA
CDR3 protein: CASSHQTGRVAEAFF
CDR3 DNA: TGTGCCAGCAGCCACCAGACAGGTCGCGTCGCTGAAGCTTTCTTT

J gene: TRBJ2-1
D gene: NA
V gene: TRBV14
clone size: once
CDR3 protein: CASSQENFLAGRSYNEQFF
CDR3 DNA: TGTGCCAGCAGCCAAGAAAATTTTCTTGCGGGGCGCTCCTACAATGAGCAGTTCTTC

J gene: TRBJ1-2
D gene: NA
V gene: TRBV12-3/TRBV12-4
clone size: NA
CDR3 protein: CASGRLENAF
CDR3 DNA: TGTGCCAGCGGGAGACTGGAAAACGCCTTC

J gene: TRBJ2-7
D gene: NA
V gene: TRBV19
clone size: few
CDR3 protein: CASSTGIGTYEQYF
CDR3 DNA: TGTGCCAGTAGTACGGGAATAGGGACCTACGAGCAGTACTTC

J gene: TRBJ2-3
D gene: TRBD2
V gene: TRBV28
clone size: NA
CDR3 protein: CASSSRAGGFTDTQYF
CDR3 DNA: TGTGCCAGCAGTTCGAGGGCGGGGGGATTCACAGATACGCAGTATTTT

J gene: TRBJ1-6
D gene: NA
V gene: TRBV11-2
clone size: NA
CDR3 protein: CASSLRGTDNSPLHF
CDR3 DNA: TGTGCCAGCAGCTTAAGGGGGACGGACAATTCACCCCTCCACTTT

J gene: TRBJ2-3
D gene: TRBD2
V gene: TRBV19
clone size: once
CDR3 protein: CASRREVSDTQYF
CDR3 DNA: TGTGCCAGTAGGCGGGAGGTCAGCGATACGCAGTATTTT

J gene: TRBJ1-1
D gene: TRBD1
V gene: TRBV7-9
clone size: NA
CDR3 protein: CASRDRENTEAFF
CDR3 DNA: TGTGCCAGCAGGGACAGGGAGAACACTGAAGCTTTCTTT

J gene: TRBJ2-1
D gene: NA
V gene: TRBV28
clone size: NA
CDR3 protein: CASSLLLEQFF
CDR3 DNA: TGTGCCAGCAGTCTACTACTTGAGCAGTTCTTC

J gene: TRBJ2-7
D gene: TRBD2
V gene: TRBV27
clone size: NA
CDR3 protein: CASSWGTSGTYEQYF
CDR3 DNA: TGTGCCAGCAGTTGGGGGACTAGCGGTACCTACGAGCAGTACTTC

J gene: TRBJ1-2
D gene: NA
V gene: TRBV18
clone size: few
CDR3 protein: CASSPGGSYGYTF
CDR3 DNA: TGTGCCAGCTCACCAGGCGGAAGCTATGGCTACACCTTC

J gene: TRBJ2-2
D gene: NA
V gene: TRBV6-2/TRBV6-3
clone size: NA
CDR3 protein: CASSQGPGMKLFF
CDR3 DNA: TGTGCCAGCAGCCAAGGACCGGGGATGAAGCTGTTTTTT

J gene: TRBJ2-1
D gene: TRBD2
V gene: TRBV9
clone size: NA
CDR3 protein: CASSVDLAGVNNEQFF
CDR3 DNA: TGTGCCAGCAGCGTAGACTTAGCGGGGGTAAACAATGAGCAGTTCTTC